This T cell receptor beta chain came from a study of blood T cells in healthy people across ages. Study results and caveats: Per million T cells, TCR beta diversity dropped roughly linearly as age increased.

In its sample, this clonotype was seen a few times. Antigen unknown. With a J-beta primer mix and a sample-barcoded 5' primer, a second PCR ran about 6 to 11 cycles. In TCRdb, the 5' RACE reads were re-called with MiXCR into one record per CDR3 protein. The sample yields 650,000 to 1,000,000 distinct CDR3 sequences, 35% to 40% seen once. The CDR3 length is 15 residues. Germline CDR1 DFQATT, CDR2 SNEGSKA (reference sequence). V was clipped by 0 bases and J by 13 bases; unmatched bases: 14. Sequencing used blood. The receptor's source is a man aged 18 to 29 in good health. This chain links TRBV20-1 with TRBJ2-1, with 8 bases fitting TRBD1. CDR3 loop: CSARDPGTGGETQFF. As DNA, the CDR3 is TGCAGTGCTAGAGACCCCGGGACAGGAGGAGAGACCCAGTTCTTC.